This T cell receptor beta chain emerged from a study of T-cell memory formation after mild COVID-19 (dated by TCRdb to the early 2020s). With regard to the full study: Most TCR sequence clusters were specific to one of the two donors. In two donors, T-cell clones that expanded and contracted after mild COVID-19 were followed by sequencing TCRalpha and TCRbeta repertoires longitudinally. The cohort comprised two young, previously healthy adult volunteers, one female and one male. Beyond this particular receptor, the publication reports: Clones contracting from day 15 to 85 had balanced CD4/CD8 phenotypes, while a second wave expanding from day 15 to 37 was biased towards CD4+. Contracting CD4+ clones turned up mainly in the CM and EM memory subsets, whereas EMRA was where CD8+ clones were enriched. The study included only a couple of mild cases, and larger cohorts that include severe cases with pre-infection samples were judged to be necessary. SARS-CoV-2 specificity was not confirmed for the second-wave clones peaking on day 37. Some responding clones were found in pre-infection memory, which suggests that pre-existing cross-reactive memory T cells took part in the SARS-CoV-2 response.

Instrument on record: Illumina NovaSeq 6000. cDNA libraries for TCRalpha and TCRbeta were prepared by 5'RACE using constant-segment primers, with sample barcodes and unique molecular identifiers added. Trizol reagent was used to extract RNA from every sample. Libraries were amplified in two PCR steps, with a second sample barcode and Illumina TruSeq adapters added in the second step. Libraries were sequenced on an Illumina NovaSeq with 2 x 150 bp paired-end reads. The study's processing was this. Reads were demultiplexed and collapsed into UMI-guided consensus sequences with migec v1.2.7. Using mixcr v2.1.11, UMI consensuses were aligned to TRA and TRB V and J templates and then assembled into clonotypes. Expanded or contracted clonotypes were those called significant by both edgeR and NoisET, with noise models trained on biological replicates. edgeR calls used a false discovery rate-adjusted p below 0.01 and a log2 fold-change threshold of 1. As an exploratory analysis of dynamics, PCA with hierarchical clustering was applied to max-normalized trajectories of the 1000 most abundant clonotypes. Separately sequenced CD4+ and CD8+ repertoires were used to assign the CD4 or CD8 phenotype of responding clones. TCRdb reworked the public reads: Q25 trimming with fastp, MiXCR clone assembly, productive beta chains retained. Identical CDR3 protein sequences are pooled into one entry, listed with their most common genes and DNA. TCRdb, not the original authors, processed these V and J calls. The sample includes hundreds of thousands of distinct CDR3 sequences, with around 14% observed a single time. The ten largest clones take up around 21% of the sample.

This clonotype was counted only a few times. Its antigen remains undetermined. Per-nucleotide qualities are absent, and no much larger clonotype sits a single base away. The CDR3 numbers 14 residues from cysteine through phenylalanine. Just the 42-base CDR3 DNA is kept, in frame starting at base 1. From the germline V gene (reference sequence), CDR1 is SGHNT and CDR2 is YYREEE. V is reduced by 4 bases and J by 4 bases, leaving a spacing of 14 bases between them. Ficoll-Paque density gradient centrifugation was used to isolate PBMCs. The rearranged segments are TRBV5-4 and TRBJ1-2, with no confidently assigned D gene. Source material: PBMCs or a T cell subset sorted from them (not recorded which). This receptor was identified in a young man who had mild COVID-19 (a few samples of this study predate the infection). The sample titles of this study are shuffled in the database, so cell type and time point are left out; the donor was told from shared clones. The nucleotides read TGTGCCAGCAGCCCGCCTGGAGTATCCTATGGCTACACCTTC. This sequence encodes CASSPPGVSYGYTF.